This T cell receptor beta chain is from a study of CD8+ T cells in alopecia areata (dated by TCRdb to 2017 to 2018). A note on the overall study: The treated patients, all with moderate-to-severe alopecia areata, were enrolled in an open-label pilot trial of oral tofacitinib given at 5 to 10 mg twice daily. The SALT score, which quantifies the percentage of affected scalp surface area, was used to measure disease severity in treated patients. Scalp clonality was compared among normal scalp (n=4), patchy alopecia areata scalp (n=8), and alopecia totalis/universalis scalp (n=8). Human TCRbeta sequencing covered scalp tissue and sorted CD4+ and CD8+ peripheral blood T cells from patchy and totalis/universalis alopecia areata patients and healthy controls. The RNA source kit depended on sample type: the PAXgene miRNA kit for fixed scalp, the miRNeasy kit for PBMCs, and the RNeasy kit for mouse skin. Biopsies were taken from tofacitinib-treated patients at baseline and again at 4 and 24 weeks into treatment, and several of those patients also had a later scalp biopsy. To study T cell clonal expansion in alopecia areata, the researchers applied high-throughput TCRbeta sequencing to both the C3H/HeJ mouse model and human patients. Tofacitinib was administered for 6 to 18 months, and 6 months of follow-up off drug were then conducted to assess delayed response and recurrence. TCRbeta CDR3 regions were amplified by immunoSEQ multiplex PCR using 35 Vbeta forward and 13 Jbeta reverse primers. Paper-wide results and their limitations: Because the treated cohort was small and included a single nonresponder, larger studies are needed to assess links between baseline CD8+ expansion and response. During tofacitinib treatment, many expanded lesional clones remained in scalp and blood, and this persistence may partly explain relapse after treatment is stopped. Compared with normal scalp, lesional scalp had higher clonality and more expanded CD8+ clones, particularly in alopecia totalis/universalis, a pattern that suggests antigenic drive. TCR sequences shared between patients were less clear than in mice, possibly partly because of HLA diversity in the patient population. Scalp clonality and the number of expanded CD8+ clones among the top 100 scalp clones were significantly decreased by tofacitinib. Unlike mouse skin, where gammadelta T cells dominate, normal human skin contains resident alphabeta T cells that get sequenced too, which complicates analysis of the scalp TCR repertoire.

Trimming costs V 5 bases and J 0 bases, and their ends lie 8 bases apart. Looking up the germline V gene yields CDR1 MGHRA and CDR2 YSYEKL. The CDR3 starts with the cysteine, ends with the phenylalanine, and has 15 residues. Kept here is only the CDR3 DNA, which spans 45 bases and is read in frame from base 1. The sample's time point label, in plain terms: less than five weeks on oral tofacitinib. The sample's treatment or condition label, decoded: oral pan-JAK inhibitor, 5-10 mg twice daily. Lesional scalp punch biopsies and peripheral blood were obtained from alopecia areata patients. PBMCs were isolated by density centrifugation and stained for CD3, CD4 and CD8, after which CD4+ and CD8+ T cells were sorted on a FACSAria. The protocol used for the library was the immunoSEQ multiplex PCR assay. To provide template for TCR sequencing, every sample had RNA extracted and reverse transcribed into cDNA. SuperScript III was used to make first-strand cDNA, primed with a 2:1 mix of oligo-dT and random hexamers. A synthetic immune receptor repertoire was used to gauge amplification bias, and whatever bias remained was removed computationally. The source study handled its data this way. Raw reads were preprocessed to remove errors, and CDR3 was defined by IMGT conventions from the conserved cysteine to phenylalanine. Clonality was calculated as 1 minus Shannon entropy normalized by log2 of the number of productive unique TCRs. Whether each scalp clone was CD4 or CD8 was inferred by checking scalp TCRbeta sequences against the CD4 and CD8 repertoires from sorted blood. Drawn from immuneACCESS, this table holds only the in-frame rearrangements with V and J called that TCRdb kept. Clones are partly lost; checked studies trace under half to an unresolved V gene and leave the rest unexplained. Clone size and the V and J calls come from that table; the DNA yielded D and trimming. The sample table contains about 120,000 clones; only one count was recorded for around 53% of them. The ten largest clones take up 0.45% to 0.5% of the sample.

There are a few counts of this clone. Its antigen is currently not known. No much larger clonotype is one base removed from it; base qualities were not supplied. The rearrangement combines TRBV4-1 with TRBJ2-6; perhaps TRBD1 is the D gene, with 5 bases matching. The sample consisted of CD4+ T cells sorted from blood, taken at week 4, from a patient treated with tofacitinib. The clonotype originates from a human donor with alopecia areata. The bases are TGCGCCAGCAGCGACGACAGCTCTGGGGCCAACGTCCTGACTTTC. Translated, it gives CASSDDSSGANVLTF.